Each of the 20 T cell receptor beta chains below was sequenced from the same sample in a study of cytomegalovirus exposure and HLA in healthy donors. PCR used 60 Vbeta primers and 13 Jbeta primers. Clones were read by immunoSEQ multiplex PCR, and TCRdb kept only the in-frame ones, dropping some. Among 50,000 to 65,000 clones, over 70% were seen once, and the ten largest hold roughly 2.9%. Source material: PBMCs. These receptors were collected from a man between 18 and 35 years old in good health and CMV-seronegative.

This chain connects TRBV28 to TRBJ2-7; D remains ambiguous. The CDR3 totals 15 residues. Germline CDR1 is MDHEN and CDR2 is SYDVKM. Trimming removed 5 bases from V and 1 base from J, with 15 bases in between. DNA for the CDR3: TGTGCCAGCAGTGGCCAGCGATCCATTTCCTACGAGCAGTACTTC. This codes for CASSGQRSISYEQYF.

The chain links TRBV30 to TRBJ2-2; 11 nucleotides match TRBD1. CDR1 is GTSNPN and CDR2 is SVGIG in the germline V gene (reference sequence). This CDR3 has 16 amino acids. CDR3 DNA sequence: TGTTGCGCAGACTCGTGGGGACAGGGGGGCACCGGGGAGCTGTTTTTT. It codes for CCADSWGQGGTGELFF.

This chain connects TRBV7-2 to TRBJ2-5; 10 positions agree with TRBD1. The CDR3 is made up of 17 amino acids. The germline V gene encodes CDR1 SGHTA and CDR2 FQGNSA. V lost 0 bases and J lost 3; bases outside the gene matches: 7. In DNA form, the CDR3 reads TGTGCCAGCAGCTTAGCGGTTTGGGACAGGGGCGAAGAGACCCAGTACTTC. It translates to CASSLAVWDRGEETQYF. The full variable domain, rest sourced from reference TRBV7-2 and TRBJ2-5, is GAGVSQSPSNKVTEKGKDVELRCDPISGHTALYWYRQSLGQGLEFLIYFQGNSAPDKSGLPSDRFSAERTGGSVSTLTIQRTQQEDSAVYLCASSLAVWDRGEETQYFGPGTRLLVL.

This rearrangement joins TRBV5-4 to TRBJ1-1; 7 bases fit TRBD1. V lost 5 bases to trimming and J lost 5 bases; unmatched junction nucleotides: 9. Germline CDR1 and CDR2: SGHNT and YYREEE (reference sequence). The CDR3 is 14 residues long. The CDR3 is CASRIKGASTEAFF. DNA of the CDR3: TGTGCCAGCAGGATCAAGGGGGCTTCGACTGAAGCTTTCTTT.

The rearrangement links TRBV7-9 to TRBJ1-1; D is ambiguous. Germline V lookup: CDR1 SEHNR, CDR2 FQNEAQ (reference sequence). This CDR3 is built from 12 residues. V lost 5 bases and J lost 4, with 8 bases in between. The CDR3 DNA sequence: TGTGCCAGCAGCCTAGTGAGCACTGAAGCTTTCTTT. Amino acids: CASSLVSTEAFF.

This rearrangement joins TRBV29-1 to TRBJ1-2; perhaps TRBD1 as D (5 bases). In germline, CDR1 is SQVTM, CDR2 ANQGSEA. The V end was cut by 0 bases, the J end by 7 bases, with 12 bases between. This CDR3 has 13 amino acids. The chain's CDR3 is CSVEEEGLGGYTF. CDR3 nucleotide sequence: TGCAGCGTTGAAGAGGAGGGGTTGGGTGGCTACACCTTC.

This clone has just a few counts. This chain uses TRBV6-1 with TRBJ2-1; D remains ambiguous. The germline CDR1 and CDR2 sequences are MNHNS and SASEGT. CDR3 length equals 14 residues. The ends were cut back, 0 bases at V and 4 bases at J, with 7 bases in the middle. In DNA form, the CDR3 reads TGTGCCAGCAGTGAAGCGCCGGGTTACAATGAGCAGTTCTTC. Amino acids: CASSEAPGYNEQFF.

This chain joins TRBV5-1 and TRBJ2-1, with 8 bases fitting TRBD2. The CDR3 spans 16 residues. The V segment lost 6 bases and the J segment 5 bases; nucleotides outside the gene matches: 13. The germline CDR1 and CDR2 sequences are SGHRS and YFSETQ. CDR3 nucleotides: TGCGCCAGCACTGGTCTCTTACTAGCGGAACACAATGAGCAGTTCTTC. It yields the protein CASTGLLLAEHNEQFF.

The chain combines TRBV29-1 with TRBJ2-1; 10 nucleotides align to TRBD2. This CDR3 has 15 residues. The germline V gene encodes CDR1 SQVTM and CDR2 ANQGSEA. V dropped 5 bases and J dropped 3; count of bases not matched to a gene: 7. CDR3: CSVRASGSVYNEQFF. CDR3 DNA sequence: TGCAGCGTTAGGGCTAGCGGGAGTGTCTACAATGAGCAGTTCTTC.

V is TRBV4-1 and J is TRBJ1-2, with D uncertain. CDR1 and CDR2 (germline): MGHRA, YSYEKL. This CDR3 has 15 amino acids. The V end lost 0 bases, the J end lost 3 bases, and 11 bases lay between the germline ends. DNA for the CDR3: TGCGCCAGCAGCCAAGATAGCGGGGTTTACTATGGCTACACCTTC. Translation: CASSQDSGVYYGYTF.

CDR3 bases: TGTGCCACCCGACGACAGGGGTCCTTCTCCTCCTACGAGCAGTACTTC. Translation gives CATRRQGSFSSYEQYF. The J gene is TRBJ2-7, the V gene TRBV2, with 8 positions matching TRBD1. Germline values: CDR1 SNHLY, CDR2 FYNNEI. The J segment lost 0 bases and the V segment lost 10 bases, leaving 14 bases of the junction unmatched. CDR3 length: 16 amino acids.

The chain employs TRBV4-2 and TRBJ2-3; 11 nucleotides align to TRBD2. CDR3 length: 15 residues. V was pared by 4 bases and J by 1 base, with 1 base of the junction left unmatched. CDR1 and CDR2 from the germline V gene are LGHNA and YNFKEQ. The chain's CDR3 is CASSPLAGGTDTQYF. The CDR3 bases are TGTGCCAGCAGCCCACTAGCGGGAGGCACAGATACGCAGTATTTT.

CDR3 protein: CAWSAGLGGATYEQYF. DNA for the CDR3: TGTGCCTGGAGTGCCGGGTTGGGGGGGGCTACCTACGAGCAGTACTTC. The chain carries TRBV30 and TRBJ2-7; weak D call: TRBD2 (7 bases). CDR3 length equals 16 residues. Germline CDR1 is GTSNPN and CDR2 is SVGIG (reference sequence). Deletions cut 1 base from V and 2 bases from J, with 18 bases between.

This chain connects TRBV7-6 to TRBJ2-2, with D possibly TRBD1 on 6 matching bases. CDR1 is SGHVS and CDR2 is FNYEAQ in the germline V gene. The CDR3 consists of 13 residues. V shed 7 bases and J shed 6 bases, with 12 bases lying between them. CDR3 residues: CASNIQGSGELFF. The CDR3 DNA reads as TGTGCCAGCAACATACAGGGTTCCGGGGAGCTGTTTTTT. The full variable domain, rest sourced from reference TRBV7-6 and TRBJ2-2, is GAGVSQSPRYKVTKRGQDVALRCDPISGHVSLYWYRQALGQGPEFLTYFNYEAQQDKSGLPNDRFSAERPEGSISTLTIQRTEQRDSAMYRCASNIQGSGELFFGEGSRLTVL.

This clone was detected only a few times. V gene TRBV5-6 combines with J gene TRBJ1-1; D is ambiguous. This CDR3 comprises 13 residues. V was cut by 4 bases and J by 5 bases, with 12 bases left in between. Germline CDR1 SGHDT, CDR2 YYEEEE. The CDR3 reads CASSLRPETEAFF. The CDR3 bases are TGTGCCAGCAGCCTTAGACCGGAGACTGAAGCTTTCTTT.

DNA of the CDR3: TGTGCCAGCAGCTTAAGACCTGCAGGGGGAGACTATGGCTACACCTTC. This encodes CASSLRPAGGDYGYTF. This chain joins TRBV7-2 and TRBJ1-2; 7 bases map to TRBD1. V lost 2 bases, J lost 3 bases, and 9 bases stayed unmatched. This CDR3 contains 16 residues. From germline, CDR1 is SGHTA and CDR2 FQGNSA.

This clone was recorded once. The chain combines TRBV29-1 with TRBJ2-7; a weak D match, TRBD1 (8 bases). This CDR3 comprises 14 residues. Germline V gives CDR1 SQVTM, CDR2 ANQGSEA. The germline V and J ends were trimmed by 5 bases and 2 bases, with 16 bases remaining between them. For the CDR3, the DNA is TGCAGCGTTCGAGGCACAGGGGGGGCCTACGAGCAGTACTTC. Its translation: CSVRGTGGAYEQYF.

This chain connects TRBV29-1 to TRBJ2-1; the match to TRBD1 covers 10 bases. The CDR3 length is 14 residues. Germline V gene data show CDR1 as SQVTM and CDR2 as ANQGSEA. Trimming at V came to 8 bases and at J to 9 bases, leaving 13 bases not matched to a gene. The CDR3 bases are TGCAGCTTTACCGGGACAGGGGAATCTGGTGAGCAGTTCTTC. Amino acids: CSFTGTGESGEQFF.

The chain carries TRBV5-1 and TRBJ1-1, with D possibly TRBD1 on 6 matching bases. V lost 5 bases to trimming and J lost 1 base, with 15 bases between them. This CDR3 region has 15 residues. In germline, CDR1 is SGHRS, CDR2 YFSETQ. DNA for the CDR3: TGCGCCAGCAGTGAGGGGGTGACTGCGAACACTGAAGCTTTCTTT. This sequence encodes CASSEGVTANTEAFF.

This clone came up a few times. This sequence joins TRBV6-6 and TRBJ2-1, with D uncertain. V lost 6 bases to trimming and J lost 7 bases, with 7 bases between them. The CDR3 is made up of 11 amino acids. Germline CDR1 and CDR2: MNHNY and SVGAGI (reference sequence). The CDR3 is CASSSPNEQFF. The CDR3 DNA reads TGTGCCAGCAGCTCTCCGAATGAGCAGTTCTTC.